This is a list of T cell receptor beta chains from one sample in a study of T cells in Graves' hyperthyroidism and ophthalmopathy. TCRdb processed the multiplex PCR reads anew with MiXCR; each CDR3 protein has one entry. The repertoire includes 370,000 or so distinct CDR3 sequences, 13% of them detected once, and roughly 20% sits in the top ten. The sample comprised blood. These receptors all come from a man aged 25 to 40 with Graves' hyperthyroidism that later progressed to Graves' ophthalmopathy. The CDR3 runs from the conserved cysteine through the conserved F or W. Fields, in order: D gene, clone size, J gene, CDR3 length, V gene, CDR3 protein, CDR3 DNA. A D gene is named only where the DNA matches it firmly. Size is omitted from some rows. Given values are once, few, many or a class for expanded clones.

TRBD2 NA TRBJ2-1 17 TRBV5-1 CASSGMNAGGWDNEQFF TGCGCCAGCAGCGGGATGAACGCGGGAGGGTGGGACAATGAGCAGTTCTTC
NA many TRBJ1-2 13 TRBV28 CASSFSGYGGYTF TGTGCCAGCAGTTTTTCCGGATACGGGGGCTACACCTTC
NA few TRBJ2-4 15 TRBV6-1 CASSEMAVGDNIQYF TGTGCCAGCAGTGAAATGGCCGTTGGGGATAACATTCAGTACTTC
NA many TRBJ1-3 15 TRBV28 CASRPPAGAKNTIYF TGTGCCAGCAGACCCCCGGCAGGGGCGAAAAACACCATATATTTT
NA NA TRBJ1-2 17 TRBV7-2 CASSFVQGRSKRDGYTF TGTGCCAGCAGCTTCGTTCAGGGACGCTCGAAAAGGGATGGCTACACCTTC
TRBD1 NA TRBJ2-5 16 TRBV10-3 CAISGNRGSFQGTQYF TGTGCCATCAGTGGGAACAGGGGGTCTTTCCAAGGGACCCAGTACTTC
TRBD1 many TRBJ1-2 13 TRBV7-9 CASSLTGDDGYTF TGTGCCAGCAGCCTGACAGGGGATGATGGCTACACCTTC
NA many TRBJ1-6 12 TRBV20-1 CSALRGSSPLHF TGCAGTGCCCTGAGAGGTTCGTCACCCCTCCACTTT
TRBD1 NA TRBJ2-1 14 TRBV6-1 CASSGQGAHNEQFF TGTGCCAGCAGTGGCCAGGGGGCGCACAATGAGCAGTTCTTC
NA NA TRBJ1-1 15 TRBV4-1 CASSHSAGVSTEAFF TGCGCCAGCAGCCACTCCGCGGGGGTTAGCACTGAAGCTTTCTTT
NA NA TRBJ2-1 13 TRBV10-2 CASSDRGVDEQFF TGCGCCAGCAGTGATCGGGGCGTCGATGAGCAGTTCTTC
TRBD1 NA TRBJ2-7 14 TRBV6-1 CASNHLGQSYEQYF TGTGCCAGCAATCACTTGGGACAGTCCTACGAGCAGTACTTC
NA many TRBJ1-4 15 TRBV11-2 CASSLGTGSREKLFF TGTGCCAGCAGCTTAGGAACAGGGAGTCGGGAAAAACTGTTTTTT
NA few TRBJ2-7 14 TRBV10-1 CASSEFRAGNEQYF TGCGCCAGCAGTGAATTTCGGGCGGGGAACGAGCAGTACTTC
NA many TRBJ2-2 17 TRBV12-3/TRBV12-4 CASRGFDRDNHTGELFF TGTGCCAGCAGGGGATTCGACCGGGACAACCACACCGGGGAGCTGTTTTTT
TRBD1 many TRBJ1-1 14 TRBV12-3/TRBV12-4 CASSRGGSGTEAFF TGTGCCAGCAGCCGAGGGGGCAGCGGGACTGAAGCTTTCTTT
NA NA TRBJ1-3 16 TRBV18 CASSPPRTIPGNTIYF TGTGCCAGCTCACCACCGCGGACAATCCCCGGAAACACCATATATTTT
NA many TRBJ1-2 12 TRBV12-3/TRBV12-4 CASNLQGGGYTF TGTGCCAGCAATCTACAGGGTGGCGGCTACACCTTC
TRBD1 many TRBJ1-4 14 TRBV12-3/TRBV12-4 CASRSRGLREKLFF TGTGCCAGCAGAAGCAGGGGGCTCCGTGAAAAACTGTTTTTT
NA NA TRBJ1-2 17 TRBV28 CASSFPQGPRANYGYTF TGTGCCAGCAGTTTCCCCCAGGGGCCTCGGGCTAACTATGGCTACACCTTC
NA many TRBJ2-5 13 TRBV11-2 CASSLWGSETQYF TGTGCCAGCAGCTTATGGGGTAGCGAGACCCAGTACTTC
NA few TRBJ2-2 16 TRBV7-7 CASSPQPDRYTGELFF TGTGCCAGCAGCCCCCAACCCGACCGGTACACCGGGGAGCTGTTTTTT
NA many TRBJ1-3 14 TRBV7-9 CASSFIRSGNTIYF TGTGCCAGCAGCTTCATCCGCTCTGGAAACACCATATATTTT
NA few TRBJ1-2 14 TRBV6-2/TRBV6-3 CASSVQGRDYGYTF TGTGCCAGCAGTGTCCAGGGCAGAGACTATGGCTACACCTTC
NA many TRBJ2-1 13 TRBV3-1 CANSRNGGNEQFF TGTGCCAACAGCCGAAATGGGGGCAATGAGCAGTTCTTC
NA NA TRBJ1-1 16 TRBV6-1 CASSWAGQAMSTEAFF TGTGCCAGCAGTTGGGCTGGGCAGGCCATGAGCACTGAAGCTTTCTTT